The rows below give T cell receptor beta chains drawn from one sample of a study of cytotoxic CD8 clonotypes in ibrutinib-treated CLL. This table comes from immunoSEQ multiplex PCR, and its TCRdb copy is limited to in-frame clones, with some not included. The sample records some 84,000 clones, 70% to 90% being singletons. Sample: PBMCs, taken before ibrutinib treatment. These receptors were collected from a human donor with chronic lymphocytic leukemia. The CDR3 runs from the conserved cysteine through the conserved F or W.

v_gene,j_gene,CDR3aa
TRBV14,TRBJ2-7,CASSQDRGRAYEQYF
TRBV7-9,TRBJ1-5,CASSLGAGSGMSQHF
TRBV9,TRBJ2-3,CASSVAGGGDTQYF
TRBV5-1,TRBJ1-4,CASSFSQGNEKLFF
TRBV21-1,TRBJ2-2,CASSKAFVGADTGELFF
TRBV6-1,TRBJ1-5,CASSAVPDQPQHF
TRBV19,TRBJ2-5,CASSIGREETQYF
TRBV5-1,TRBJ2-1,CASSLFAGTDNEQFF
TRBV28,TRBJ1-2,CASKPGPADSYGYTF
TRBV7-2,TRBJ2-3,CASSRKWGLAGGWADTQYF
TRBV6-5,TRBJ2-7,CASSSAGGYEQYF
TRBV5-6,TRBJ2-2,CASSLRTSGTNTGELFF
TRBV7-3,TRBJ1-5,CASGQTNSNQPQHF
TRBV4-3,TRBJ1-2,CASSQFDRGIYGYTF
TRBV15,TRBJ2-7,CATSSGRAGYEQYF
TRBV5-1,TRBJ1-1,CASSLGVAGAVAFF
TRBV27,TRBJ2-1,CASSSWTGVNNEQFF
TRBV5-5,TRBJ2-7,CASSDESYEQYF
TRBV19,TRBJ2-1,CASRTGYYDEQFF
TRBV28,TRBJ1-1,CASSPTYTRWAGNNTEAFF
TRBV6-5,TRBJ2-2,CASSSGGASLSGELFF
TRBV5-1,TRBJ1-3,CASSPQGEGNTIYF